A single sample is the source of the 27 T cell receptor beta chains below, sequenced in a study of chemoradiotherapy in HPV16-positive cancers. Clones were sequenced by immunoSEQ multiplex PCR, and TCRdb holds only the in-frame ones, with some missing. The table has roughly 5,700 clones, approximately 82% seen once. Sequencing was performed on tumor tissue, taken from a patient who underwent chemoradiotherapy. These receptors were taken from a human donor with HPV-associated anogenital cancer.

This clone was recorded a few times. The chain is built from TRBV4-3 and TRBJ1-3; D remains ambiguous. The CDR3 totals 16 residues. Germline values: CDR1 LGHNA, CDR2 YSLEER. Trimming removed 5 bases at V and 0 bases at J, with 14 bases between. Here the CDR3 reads CASSFDWATSGNTIYF. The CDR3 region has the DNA TGCGCCAGCAGCTTCGACTGGGCGACCTCTGGAAACACCATATATTTT.

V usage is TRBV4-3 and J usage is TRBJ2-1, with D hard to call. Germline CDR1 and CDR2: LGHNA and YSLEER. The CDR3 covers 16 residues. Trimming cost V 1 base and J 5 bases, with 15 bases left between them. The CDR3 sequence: CASSQGWGSHDNEQFF. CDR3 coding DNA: TGCGCCAGCAGCCAAGGATGGGGTAGCCACGACAATGAGCAGTTCTTC.

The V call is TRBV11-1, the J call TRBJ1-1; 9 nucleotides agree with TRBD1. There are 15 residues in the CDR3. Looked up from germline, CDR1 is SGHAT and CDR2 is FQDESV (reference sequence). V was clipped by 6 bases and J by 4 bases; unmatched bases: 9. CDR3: CASRTQGTGTTEAFF. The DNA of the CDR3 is TGTGCCAGCAGAACCCAGGGGACAGGGACCACTGAAGCTTTCTTT.

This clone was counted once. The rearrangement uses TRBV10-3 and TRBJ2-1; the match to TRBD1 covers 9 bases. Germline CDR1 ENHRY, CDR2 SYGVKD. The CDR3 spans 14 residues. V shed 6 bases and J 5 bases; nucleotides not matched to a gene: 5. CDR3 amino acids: CAIRQGQGNNEQFF. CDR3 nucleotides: TGTGCCATCAGGCAGGGACAGGGTAACAATGAGCAGTTCTTC.

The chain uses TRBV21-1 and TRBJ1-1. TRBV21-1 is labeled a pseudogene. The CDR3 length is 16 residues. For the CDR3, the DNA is TGTGCCAGCAGCAAACACGAGACCCTTCTGAACACTGAAGCTTTCTTT. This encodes CASSKHETLLNTEAFF.

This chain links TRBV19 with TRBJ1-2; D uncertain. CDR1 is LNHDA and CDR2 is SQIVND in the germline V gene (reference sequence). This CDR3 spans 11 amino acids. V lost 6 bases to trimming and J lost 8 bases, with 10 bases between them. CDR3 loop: CASRSGLGYTF. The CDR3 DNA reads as TGTGCCAGTAGGAGTGGCTTGGGCTACACCTTC.

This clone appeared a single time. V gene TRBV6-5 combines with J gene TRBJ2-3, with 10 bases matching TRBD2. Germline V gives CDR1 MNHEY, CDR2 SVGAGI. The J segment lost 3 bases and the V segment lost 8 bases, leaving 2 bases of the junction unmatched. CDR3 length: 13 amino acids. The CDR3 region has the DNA TGTGCCAGCGCTAGCGGGGGTACAGATACGCAGTATTTT. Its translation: CASASGGTDTQYF.

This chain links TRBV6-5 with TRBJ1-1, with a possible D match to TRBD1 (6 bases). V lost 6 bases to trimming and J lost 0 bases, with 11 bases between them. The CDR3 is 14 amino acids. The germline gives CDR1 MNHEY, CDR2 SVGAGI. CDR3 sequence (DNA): TGTGCCAGCAGATCGGACAGATTGAACACTGAAGCTTTCTTT. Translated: CASRSDRLNTEAFF.

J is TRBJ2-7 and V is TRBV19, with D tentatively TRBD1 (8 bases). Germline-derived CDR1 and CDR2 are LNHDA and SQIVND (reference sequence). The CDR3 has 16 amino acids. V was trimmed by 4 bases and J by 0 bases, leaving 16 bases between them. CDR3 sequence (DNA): TGTGCCAGTAGTAGGACAGGGAGGGGAGCCTCCTACGAGCAGTACTTC. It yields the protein CASSRTGRGASYEQYF.

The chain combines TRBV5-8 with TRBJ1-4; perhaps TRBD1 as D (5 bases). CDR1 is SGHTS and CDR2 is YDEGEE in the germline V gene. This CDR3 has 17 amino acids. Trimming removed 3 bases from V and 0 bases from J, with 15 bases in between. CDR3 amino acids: CASSSEMGRTTNEKLFF. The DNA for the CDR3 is TGTGCCAGCAGCTCGGAGATGGGACGGACAACTAATGAAAAACTGTTTTTT.

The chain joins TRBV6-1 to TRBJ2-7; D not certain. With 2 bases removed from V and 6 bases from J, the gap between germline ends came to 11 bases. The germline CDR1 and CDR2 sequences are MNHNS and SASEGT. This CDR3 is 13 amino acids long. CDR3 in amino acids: CASSERWAGEQYF. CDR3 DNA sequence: TGTGCCAGCAGTGAAAGGTGGGCCGGCGAGCAGTACTTC.

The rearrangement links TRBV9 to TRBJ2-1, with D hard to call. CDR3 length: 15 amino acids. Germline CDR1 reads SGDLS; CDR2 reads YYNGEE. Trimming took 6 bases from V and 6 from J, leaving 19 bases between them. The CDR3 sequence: CASTTTDLGSNEQFF. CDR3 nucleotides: TGTGCCAGCACCACGACCGACCTCGGGTCCAATGAGCAGTTCTTC.

In DNA form, the CDR3 reads TGTGCCAGCCTCACCGGGGGACAGGGTAGCAATCAGCCCCAGCATTTT. It codes for CASLTGGQGSNQPQHF. V and J are TRBV28 and TRBJ1-5, with 9 bases that match TRBD1. Losses at the gene ends were 8 bases for V and 0 bases for J; bases not matched to a gene: 8. The CDR3 length is 16 residues. CDR1 is MDHEN, CDR2 SYDVKM, per germline. Together with reference TRBV28 and TRBJ1-5, the CDR3 gives the full variable domain: DVKVTQSSRYLVKRTGEKVFLECVQDMDHENMFWYRQDPGLGLRLIYFSYDVKMKEKGDIPEGYSVSREKKERFSLILESASTNQTSMYLCASLTGGQGSNQPQHFGDGTRLSIL.

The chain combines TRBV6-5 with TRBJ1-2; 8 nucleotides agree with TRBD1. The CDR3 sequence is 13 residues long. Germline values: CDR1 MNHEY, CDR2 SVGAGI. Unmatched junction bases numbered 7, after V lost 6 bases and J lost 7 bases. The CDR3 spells CASRGRQGSGYTF. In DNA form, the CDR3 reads TGTGCCAGCAGGGGGAGACAGGGGTCTGGCTACACCTTC.

The CDR3 sequence: CASSLGGNTGELFF. The CDR3 nucleotides are TGTGCCAGCAGCTTAGGCGGTAACACCGGGGAGCTGTTTTTT. This rearrangement joins TRBV7-2 to TRBJ2-2; no definite D call. Trimming removed 1 base at V and 2 bases at J, with 5 bases between. The germline gives CDR1 SGHTA, CDR2 FQGNSA. There are 14 residues in the CDR3.

This chain's CDR3 is CASSQEGTCGFWDTDTQYF. The DNA of the CDR3 is TGTGCCAGCAGCCAAGAAGGGACCTGCGGGTTTTGGGATACAGATACGCAGTATTTT. The V and J genes are TRBV14 and TRBJ2-3; D tentatively fits TRBD1 or TRBD2 (5 bases each). The CDR3 contains 19 residues. Trimming shortened V by 0 bases and J by 3 bases, and 22 bases separated the two germline ends. Germline V gives CDR1 SGHDN, CDR2 FVKESK.

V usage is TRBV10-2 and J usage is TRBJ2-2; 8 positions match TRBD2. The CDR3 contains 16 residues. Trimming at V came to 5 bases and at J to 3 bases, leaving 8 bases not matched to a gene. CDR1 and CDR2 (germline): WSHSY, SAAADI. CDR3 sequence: CASSPIAGLDTGELFF. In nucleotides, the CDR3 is TGCGCCAGCAGTCCTATAGCGGGGCTGGACACCGGGGAGCTGTTTTTT.

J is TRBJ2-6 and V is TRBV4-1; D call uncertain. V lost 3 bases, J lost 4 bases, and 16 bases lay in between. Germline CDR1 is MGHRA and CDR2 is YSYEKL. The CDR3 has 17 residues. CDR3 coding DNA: TGCGCCAGCAGCCAGGGTACCCTCTCTGCGGGGGCCAACGTCCTGACTTTC. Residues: CASSQGTLSAGANVLTF.

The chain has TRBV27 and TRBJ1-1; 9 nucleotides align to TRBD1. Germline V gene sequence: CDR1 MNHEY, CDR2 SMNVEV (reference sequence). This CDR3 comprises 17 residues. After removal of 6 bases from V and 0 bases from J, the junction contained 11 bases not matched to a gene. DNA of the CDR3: TGTGCCAGCAGCACCACCGGACAGGGGAGAATGAACACTGAAGCTTTCTTT. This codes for CASSTTGQGRMNTEAFF.

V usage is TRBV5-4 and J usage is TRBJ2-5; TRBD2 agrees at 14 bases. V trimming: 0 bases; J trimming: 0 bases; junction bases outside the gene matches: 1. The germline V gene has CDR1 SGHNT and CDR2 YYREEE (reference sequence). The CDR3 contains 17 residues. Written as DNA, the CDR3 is TGTGCCAGCAGCTTGGGGACTAGCGGGGGGTACCAAGAGACCCAGTACTTC. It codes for CASSLGTSGGYQETQYF.

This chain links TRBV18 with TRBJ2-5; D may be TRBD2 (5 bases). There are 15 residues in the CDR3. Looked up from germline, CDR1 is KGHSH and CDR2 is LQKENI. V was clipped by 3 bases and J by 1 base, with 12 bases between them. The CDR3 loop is CASSPVASSQETQYF. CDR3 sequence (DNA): TGTGCCAGCTCACCTGTGGCTAGCAGCCAAGAGACCCAGTACTTC.

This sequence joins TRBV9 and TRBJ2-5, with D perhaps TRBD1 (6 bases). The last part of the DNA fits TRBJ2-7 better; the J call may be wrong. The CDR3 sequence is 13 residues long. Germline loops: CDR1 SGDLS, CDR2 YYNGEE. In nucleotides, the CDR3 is TGTGCCAGCAGCCCACAGGGTGCCTACGAGCAGTACTTC. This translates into CASSPQGAYEQYF.

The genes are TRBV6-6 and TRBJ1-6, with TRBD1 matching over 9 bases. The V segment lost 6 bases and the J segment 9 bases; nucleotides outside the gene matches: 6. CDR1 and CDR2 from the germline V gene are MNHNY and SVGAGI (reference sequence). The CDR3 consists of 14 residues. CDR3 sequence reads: CASSRQGEASPLHF. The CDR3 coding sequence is TGTGCCAGCAGCCGACAGGGGGAGGCTTCACCCCTCCACTTT.

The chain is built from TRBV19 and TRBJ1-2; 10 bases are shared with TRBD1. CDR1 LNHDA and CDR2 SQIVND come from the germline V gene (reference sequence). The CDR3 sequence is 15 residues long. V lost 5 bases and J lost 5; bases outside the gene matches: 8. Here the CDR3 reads CASSFPGQGMYGYTF. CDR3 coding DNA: TGTGCCAGTAGTTTCCCGGGACAGGGGATGTATGGCTACACCTTC.

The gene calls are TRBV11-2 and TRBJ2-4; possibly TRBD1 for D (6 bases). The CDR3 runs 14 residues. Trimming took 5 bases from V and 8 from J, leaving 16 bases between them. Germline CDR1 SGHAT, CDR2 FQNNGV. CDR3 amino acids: CASSPQGLYHIQYF. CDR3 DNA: TGTGCCAGCAGCCCACAGGGTTTATATCACATTCAGTACTTC.

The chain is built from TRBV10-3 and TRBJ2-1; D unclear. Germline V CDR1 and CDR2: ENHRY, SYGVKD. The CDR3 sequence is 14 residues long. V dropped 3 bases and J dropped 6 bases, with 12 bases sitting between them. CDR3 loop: CAISDPDRGNEQFF. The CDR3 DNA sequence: TGTGCCATCAGTGACCCTGACCGAGGCAATGAGCAGTTCTTC.

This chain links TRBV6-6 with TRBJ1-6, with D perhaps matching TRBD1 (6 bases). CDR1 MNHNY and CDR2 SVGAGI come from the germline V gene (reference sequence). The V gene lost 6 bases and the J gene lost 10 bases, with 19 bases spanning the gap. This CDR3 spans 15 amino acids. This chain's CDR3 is CASSLESGGGSPLHF. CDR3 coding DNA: TGTGCCAGCAGCCTCGAGTCGGGGGGCGGGTCACCCCTCCACTTT.